This TCR beta chain was sequenced in a study of shared clonotypes between healthy human individuals. Turning to the study itself: Samples came from a couple of female and three male donors aged 18 to 49.

Assay: immunoSEQ multiplex PCR; the TCRdb copy retains only in-frame clones and omits some. The top ten clones hold approximately 25% of a sample with approximately 99,000 clones, 55% to 70% of them seen once. From germline, CDR1 is MNHEY and CDR2 SMNVEV (reference sequence). There are 18 residues in the CDR3. V was shortened by 4 bases and J by 0 bases, with 16 bases between the two germline ends. The receptor comes from a woman in her twenties or thirties in good health. The specimen sequenced was memory CD8+ T cells sorted from blood. The sample's subset: CD45RO+ cells pooled with CCR7-negative TemRA cells. The V call is TRBV27, the J call TRBJ2-6, with a possible D match to TRBD1 (5 bases). The CDR3 nucleotides read TGTGCCAGCAGTTCAGAACAGGAAAGACTCTCTGGGGCCAACGTCCTGACTTTC. Protein: CASSSEQERLSGANVLTF.